A selection of T cell receptor beta chains follows, all from one sample in a study of T and B cells in COVID-19 patients. MiXCR, run by TCRdb on the multiplex PCR reads, gives a single entry per CDR3 protein. The table lists approximately 5,000 distinct CDR3 sequences, around 26% of them singletons, with nearly 20% in the top ten. Sequencing was performed on blood. The source of these receptors is a human donor with active COVID-19. Both conserved end residues are part of each CDR3. Each record gives: CDR3 protein, CDR3 DNA, clone size, J gene, D gene, V gene. D genes are given only for firm matches. Clone size is not always given. Where it is, it says once, few, many or a class for expanded clones.

cdr3_aa: CSVEAETQYF
cdr3_nt: TGCAGCGTTGAGGCGGAGACCCAGTACTTC
clone_size: -
j_call: TRBJ2-5
d_call: -
v_call: TRBV29-1

cdr3_aa: CASSPSGEITGELFF
cdr3_nt: TGTGCCAGCTCACCGAGCGGGGAGATCACCGGGGAGCTGTTTTTT
clone_size: medium-sized
j_call: TRBJ2-2
d_call: TRBD2
v_call: TRBV18

cdr3_aa: CASSPPSGGGYEQFF
cdr3_nt: TGTGCCAGCTCACCGCCTAGCGGGGGAGGGTATGAGCAGTTCTTC
clone_size: medium-sized
j_call: TRBJ2-1
d_call: TRBD2
v_call: TRBV18

cdr3_aa: CSAREWTGKGGNYGYTF
cdr3_nt: TGCAGTGCTAGAGAGTGGACAGGGAAGGGGGGAAACTATGGCTACACCTTC
clone_size: -
j_call: TRBJ1-2
d_call: TRBD1
v_call: TRBV20-1

cdr3_aa: CASPTGKRPGPEQETQYF
cdr3_nt: TGTGCCAGCCCTACGGGGAAAAGACCGGGACCCGAGCAAGAGACCCAGTACTTC
clone_size: few
j_call: TRBJ2-5
d_call: -
v_call: TRBV7-2

cdr3_aa: CASSLARAGDTQYF
cdr3_nt: TGTGCCAGCAGCTTAGCCCGGGCTGGAGATACGCAGTATTTT
clone_size: many
j_call: TRBJ2-3
d_call: -
v_call: TRBV7-2

cdr3_aa: CASSQDRSNYGYTF
cdr3_nt: TGCGCCAGCAGCCAAGATCGATCAAACTATGGCTACACCTTC
clone_size: -
j_call: TRBJ1-2
d_call: -
v_call: TRBV4-3

cdr3_aa: CASSLPGGQKETQYF
cdr3_nt: TGTGCCAGCAGCTTGCCTGGGGGGCAGAAAGAGACCCAGTACTTC
clone_size: medium-sized
j_call: TRBJ2-5
d_call: -
v_call: TRBV5-6

cdr3_aa: CASSPGQRTDTQYF
cdr3_nt: TGTGCCAGCAGCCCGGGACAGCGCACAGATACGCAGTATTTT
clone_size: -
j_call: TRBJ2-3
d_call: TRBD1
v_call: TRBV12-3/TRBV12-4

cdr3_aa: CASSAGLTPYNEQFF
cdr3_nt: TGTGCCAGCAGTGCGGGACTGACACCCTACAATGAGCAGTTCTTC
clone_size: -
j_call: TRBJ2-1
d_call: -
v_call: TRBV25-1

cdr3_aa: CASSGTSASTDTQYF
cdr3_nt: TGTGCCAGTAGTGGGACTAGCGCAAGCACAGATACGCAGTATTTT
clone_size: -
j_call: TRBJ2-3
d_call: TRBD2
v_call: TRBV19

cdr3_aa: CASSYSRSEAFF
cdr3_nt: TGTGCCAGCAGTTACTCGAGGTCTGAAGCTTTCTTT
clone_size: many
j_call: TRBJ1-1
d_call: -
v_call: TRBV6-5

cdr3_aa: CASSRGTVSSPLHF
cdr3_nt: TGCGCCAGCAGCCGAGGGACAGTAAGTTCACCCCTCCACTTT
clone_size: few
j_call: TRBJ1-6
d_call: TRBD1
v_call: TRBV5-1

cdr3_aa: CASSEAPGPRGQPQHF
cdr3_nt: TGTGCCAGCAGTGAAGCACCGGGCCCCCGGGGGCAGCCCCAGCATTTT
clone_size: -
j_call: TRBJ1-5
d_call: -
v_call: TRBV6-1

cdr3_aa: CASSRSMGGTYEQYF
cdr3_nt: TGTGCCAGCAGCCGGAGTATGGGGGGCACTTACGAGCAGTACTTC
clone_size: medium-sized
j_call: TRBJ2-7
d_call: -
v_call: TRBV6-5

cdr3_aa: CAWSVKVNYGYTF
cdr3_nt: TGTGCCTGGAGTGTAAAAGTTAACTATGGCTACACCTTC
clone_size: medium-sized
j_call: TRBJ1-2
d_call: -
v_call: TRBV30

cdr3_aa: CAISYLRSQFF
cdr3_nt: TGTGCCATCAGTTACCTAAGATCGCAGTTCTTC
clone_size: many
j_call: TRBJ2-1
d_call: -
v_call: TRBV10-3

cdr3_aa: CASSILLAGPSGANVLTF
cdr3_nt: TGTGCCAGTAGTATCTTACTAGCGGGCCCCTCTGGGGCCAACGTCCTGACTTTC
clone_size: medium-sized
j_call: TRBJ2-6
d_call: TRBD2
v_call: TRBV19

cdr3_aa: CASSYEGLGSTDTQYF
cdr3_nt: TGCGCCAGCAGTTACGAGGGACTAGGGAGCACAGATACGCAGTATTTT
clone_size: few
j_call: TRBJ2-3
d_call: TRBD2
v_call: TRBV10-2

cdr3_aa: CSARGGYEQYF
cdr3_nt: TGCAGTGCTAGGGGGGGTTACGAGCAGTACTTC
clone_size: -
j_call: TRBJ2-7
d_call: -
v_call: TRBV20-1

cdr3_aa: CGSFRVGSYNEQFF
cdr3_nt: TGCGGATCTTTCAGGGTAGGTTCCTACAATGAGCAGTTCTTC
clone_size: medium-sized
j_call: TRBJ2-1
d_call: -
v_call: TRBV29-1

cdr3_aa: CASSPGQGTIYGYTF
cdr3_nt: TGTGCCAGCAGTCCTGGACAGGGGACTATCTATGGCTACACCTTC
clone_size: -
j_call: TRBJ1-2
d_call: TRBD1
v_call: TRBV7-2

cdr3_aa: CSATLTSGRAPGELFF
cdr3_nt: TGCAGTGCTACCCTAACTAGCGGGAGGGCCCCCGGGGAGCTGTTTTTT
clone_size: -
j_call: TRBJ2-2
d_call: TRBD2
v_call: TRBV20-1

cdr3_aa: CASSIRGTGGELFF
cdr3_nt: TGTGCCAGTAGTATAAGGGGGACGGGCGGGGAGCTGTTTTTT
clone_size: many
j_call: TRBJ2-2
d_call: -
v_call: TRBV19

cdr3_aa: CASSQAHSLYGYTF
cdr3_nt: TGCGCCAGCAGCCAAGCTCACAGCCTCTATGGCTACACCTTC
clone_size: few
j_call: TRBJ1-2
d_call: -
v_call: TRBV4-3

cdr3_aa: CASSLVGGGAQETQYF
cdr3_nt: TGTGCCAGCAGCTTAGTGGGCGGGGGTGCCCAAGAGACCCAGTACTTC
clone_size: -
j_call: TRBJ2-5
d_call: TRBD2
v_call: TRBV7-2

cdr3_aa: CSARGDGEQFF
cdr3_nt: TGCAGTGCTAGAGGTGACGGAGAGCAGTTCTTC
clone_size: few
j_call: TRBJ2-1
d_call: -
v_call: TRBV20-1

cdr3_aa: CSARRGSTDTQYF
cdr3_nt: TGCAGTGCTAGGCGGGGTAGCACAGATACGCAGTATTTT
clone_size: -
j_call: TRBJ2-3
d_call: -
v_call: TRBV20-1

cdr3_aa: CSVGSFYNEQFF
cdr3_nt: TGCAGCGTGGGTAGTTTCTACAATGAGCAGTTCTTC
clone_size: large
j_call: TRBJ2-1
d_call: -
v_call: TRBV29-1

cdr3_aa: CASTDSQSGLRETQYF
cdr3_nt: TGTGCCAGCACCGACTCACAGTCGGGGTTAAGAGAGACCCAGTACTTC
clone_size: many
j_call: TRBJ2-5
d_call: -
v_call: TRBV12-3/TRBV12-4

cdr3_aa: CASSGQDLSGANVLTF
cdr3_nt: TGTGCCAGCAGTGGACAGGACCTCTCTGGGGCCAACGTCCTGACTTTC
clone_size: -
j_call: TRBJ2-6
d_call: TRBD1
v_call: TRBV9

cdr3_aa: CASRPTGIGREISYF
cdr3_nt: TGTGCCAGCAGACCGACAGGAATAGGGCGGGAGATCTCGTACTTC
clone_size: many
j_call: TRBJ2-7
d_call: -
v_call: TRBV6-5

cdr3_aa: CSVEDRGLLHF
cdr3_nt: TGCAGCGTTGAAGACCGTGGGCTCCTCCACTTT
clone_size: large
j_call: TRBJ1-6
d_call: -
v_call: TRBV29-1

cdr3_aa: CASSPQGGTPNQPQHF
cdr3_nt: TGTGCCAGCTCACCACAGGGAGGGACTCCCAATCAGCCCCAGCATTTT
clone_size: many
j_call: TRBJ1-5
d_call: -
v_call: TRBV18

cdr3_aa: CASSSGTPSIHQETQYF
cdr3_nt: TGTGCCAGTTCCTCCGGGACACCCTCTATTCACCAAGAGACCCAGTACTTC
clone_size: medium-sized
j_call: TRBJ2-5
d_call: -
v_call: TRBV19